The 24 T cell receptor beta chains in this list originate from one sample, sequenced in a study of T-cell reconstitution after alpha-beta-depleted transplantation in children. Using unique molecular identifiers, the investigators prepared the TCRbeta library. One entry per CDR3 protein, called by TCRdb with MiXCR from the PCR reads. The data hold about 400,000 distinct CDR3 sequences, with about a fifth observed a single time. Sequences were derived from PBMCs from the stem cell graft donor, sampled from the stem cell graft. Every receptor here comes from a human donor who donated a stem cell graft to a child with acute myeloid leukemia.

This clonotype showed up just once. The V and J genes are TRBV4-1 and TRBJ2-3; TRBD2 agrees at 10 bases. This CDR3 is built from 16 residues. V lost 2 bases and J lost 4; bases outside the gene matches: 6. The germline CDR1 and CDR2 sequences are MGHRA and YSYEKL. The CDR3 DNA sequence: TGCGCCAGCAGCCAAAAAGCGGGAGGGCCGTCAGATACGCAGTATTTT. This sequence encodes CASSQKAGGPSDTQYF.

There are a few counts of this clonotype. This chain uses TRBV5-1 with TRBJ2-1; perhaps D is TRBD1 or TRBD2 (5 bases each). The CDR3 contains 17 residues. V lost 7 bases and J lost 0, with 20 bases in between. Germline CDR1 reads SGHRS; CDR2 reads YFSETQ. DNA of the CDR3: TGCGCCAGCGGGGGTAGCGAATCATTCGGCTCCTACAATGAGCAGTTCTTC. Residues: CASGGSESFGSYNEQFF.

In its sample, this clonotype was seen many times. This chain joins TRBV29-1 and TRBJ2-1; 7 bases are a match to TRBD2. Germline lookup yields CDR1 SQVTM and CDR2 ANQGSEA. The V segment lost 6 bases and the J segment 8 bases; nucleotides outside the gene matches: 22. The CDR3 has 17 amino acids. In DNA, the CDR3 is TGCAGCGTAGAGACAGACGAGCGGGACCCTGTTCGCTATGAGCAGTTCTTC. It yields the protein CSVETDERDPVRYEQFF.

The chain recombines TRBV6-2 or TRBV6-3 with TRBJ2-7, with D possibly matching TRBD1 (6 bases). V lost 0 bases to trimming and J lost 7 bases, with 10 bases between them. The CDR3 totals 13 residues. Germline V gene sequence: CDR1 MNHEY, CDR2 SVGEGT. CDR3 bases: TGTGCCAGCAGTTACTCGACAGGTTGGGAGCAGTACTTC. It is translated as CASSYSTGWEQYF.

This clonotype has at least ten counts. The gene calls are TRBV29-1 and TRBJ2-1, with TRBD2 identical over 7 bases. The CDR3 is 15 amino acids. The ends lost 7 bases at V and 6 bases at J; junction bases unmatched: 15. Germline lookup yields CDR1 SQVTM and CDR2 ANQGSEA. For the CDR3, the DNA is TGCAGCGCGACGCCGGGTGGGAGGGGTACCAATGAGCAGTTCTTC. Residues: CSATPGGRGTNEQFF.

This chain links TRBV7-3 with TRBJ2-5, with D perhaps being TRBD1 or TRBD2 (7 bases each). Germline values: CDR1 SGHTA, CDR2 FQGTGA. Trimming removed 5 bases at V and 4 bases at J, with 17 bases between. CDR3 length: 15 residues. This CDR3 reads CASSTRDRLAETQYF. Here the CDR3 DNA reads TGTGCCAGCAGCACCCGGGACAGACTAGCAGAGACCCAGTACTTC.

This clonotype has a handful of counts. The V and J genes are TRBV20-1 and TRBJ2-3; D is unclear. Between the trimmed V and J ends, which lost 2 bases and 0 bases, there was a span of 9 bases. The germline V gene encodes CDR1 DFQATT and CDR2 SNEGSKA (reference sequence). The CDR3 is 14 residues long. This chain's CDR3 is CSARQSSSTDTQYF. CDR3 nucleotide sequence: TGCAGTGCTAGACAGTCCAGCAGCACAGATACGCAGTATTTT.

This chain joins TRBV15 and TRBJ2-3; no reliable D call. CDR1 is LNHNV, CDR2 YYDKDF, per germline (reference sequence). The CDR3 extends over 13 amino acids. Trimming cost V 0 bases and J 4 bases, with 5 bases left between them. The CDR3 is CATSREGADTQYF. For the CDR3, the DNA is TGTGCCACCAGCAGAGAAGGCGCAGATACGCAGTATTTT.

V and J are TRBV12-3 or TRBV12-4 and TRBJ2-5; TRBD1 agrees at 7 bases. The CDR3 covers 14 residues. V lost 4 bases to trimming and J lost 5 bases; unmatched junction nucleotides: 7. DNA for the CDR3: TGTGCCAGCAGTTCGACAGGGACGGGGGAGACCCAGTACTTC. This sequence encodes CASSSTGTGETQYF.

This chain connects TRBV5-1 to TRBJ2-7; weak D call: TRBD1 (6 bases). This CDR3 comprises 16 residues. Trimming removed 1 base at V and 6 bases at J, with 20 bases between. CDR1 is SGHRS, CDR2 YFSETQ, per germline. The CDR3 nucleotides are TGCGCCAGCAGCTTGTACGTAACAGGGAAAGGCCGCGAGCAGTACTTC. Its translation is CASSLYVTGKGREQYF. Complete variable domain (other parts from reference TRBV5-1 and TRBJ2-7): KAGVTQTPRYLIKTRGQQVTLSCSPISGHRSVSWYQQTPGQGLQFLFEYFSETQRNKGNFPGRFSGRQFSNSRSEMNVSTLELGDSALYLCASSLYVTGKGREQYFGPGTRLTVT.

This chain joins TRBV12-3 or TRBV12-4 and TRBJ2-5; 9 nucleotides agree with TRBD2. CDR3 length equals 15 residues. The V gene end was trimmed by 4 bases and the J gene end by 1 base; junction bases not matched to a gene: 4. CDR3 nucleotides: TGTGCCAGCAGTTCACCGGGACTAGCCCAAGAGACCCAGTACTTC. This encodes CASSSPGLAQETQYF.

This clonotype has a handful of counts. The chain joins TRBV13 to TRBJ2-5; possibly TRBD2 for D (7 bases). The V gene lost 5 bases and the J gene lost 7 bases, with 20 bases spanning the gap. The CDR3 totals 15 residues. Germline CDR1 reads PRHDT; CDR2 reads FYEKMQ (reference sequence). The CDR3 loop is CASSDWGGPAGTQYF. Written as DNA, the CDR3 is TGTGCCAGCAGCGACTGGGGGGGCCCAGCGGGGACCCAGTACTTC.

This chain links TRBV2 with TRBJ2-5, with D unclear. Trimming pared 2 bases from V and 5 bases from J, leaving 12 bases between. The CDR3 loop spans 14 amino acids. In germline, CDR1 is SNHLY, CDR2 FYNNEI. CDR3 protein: CASSEFQYLETQYF. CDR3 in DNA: TGTGCCAGCAGTGAATTTCAGTATTTGGAGACCCAGTACTTC.

The DNA of the CDR3 is TGTGCCAGCAGCTCCAATAGCGGGCCCTACAATGAGCAGTTCTTC. This gives the protein CASSSNSGPYNEQFF. The V gene is TRBV7-8, the J gene TRBJ2-1; 7 bases agree with TRBD2. Per the germline V gene, CDR1 is SGHVS and CDR2 is FQNEAQ. Trimming cost V 4 bases and J 2 bases; bases outside gene matches: 5. This CDR3 contains 15 residues.

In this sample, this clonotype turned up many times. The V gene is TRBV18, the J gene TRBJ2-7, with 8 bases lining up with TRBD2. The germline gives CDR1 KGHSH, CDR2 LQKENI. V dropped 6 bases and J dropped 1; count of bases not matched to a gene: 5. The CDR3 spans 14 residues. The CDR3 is CASSMASGSYEQYF. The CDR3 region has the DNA TGTGCCAGCTCTATGGCTAGCGGGTCCTACGAGCAGTACTTC.

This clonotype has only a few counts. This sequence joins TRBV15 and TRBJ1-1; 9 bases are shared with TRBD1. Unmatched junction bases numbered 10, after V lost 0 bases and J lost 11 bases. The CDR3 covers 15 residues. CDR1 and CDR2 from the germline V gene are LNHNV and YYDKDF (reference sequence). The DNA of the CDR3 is TGTGCCACCAGCAGAGAGGGACAGGGAGTTCGTCAGGCTTTCTTT. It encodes CATSREGQGVRQAFF.

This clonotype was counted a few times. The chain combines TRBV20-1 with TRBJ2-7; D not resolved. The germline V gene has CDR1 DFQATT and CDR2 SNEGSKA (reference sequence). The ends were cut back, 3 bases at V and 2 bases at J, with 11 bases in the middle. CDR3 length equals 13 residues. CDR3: CSARETSPYEQYF. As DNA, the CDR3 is TGCAGTGCTAGGGAGACTTCTCCCTACGAGCAGTACTTC.

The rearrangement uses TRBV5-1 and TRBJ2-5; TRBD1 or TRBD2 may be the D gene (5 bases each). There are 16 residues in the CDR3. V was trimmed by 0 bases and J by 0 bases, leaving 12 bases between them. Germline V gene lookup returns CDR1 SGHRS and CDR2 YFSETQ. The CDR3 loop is CASSLAGDPYQETQYF. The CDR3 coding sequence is TGCGCCAGCAGCTTGGCCGGGGACCCATACCAAGAGACCCAGTACTTC.

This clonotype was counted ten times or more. The CDR3 DNA reads as TGTGCCAGCAGCCTGACAGGGTTATTGCAGTTCTTC. This gives the protein CASSLTGLLQFF. This chain uses TRBV27 with TRBJ2-1; 7 bases align to TRBD1. V gave up 6 bases and J gave up 12 bases; unmatched junction bases: 8. The CDR3 totals 12 residues. The germline V gene encodes CDR1 MNHEY and CDR2 SMNVEV (reference sequence).

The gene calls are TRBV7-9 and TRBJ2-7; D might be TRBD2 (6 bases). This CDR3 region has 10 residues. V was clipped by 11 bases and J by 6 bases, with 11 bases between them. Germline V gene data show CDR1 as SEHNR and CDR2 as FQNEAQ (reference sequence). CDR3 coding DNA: TGTGCCGTCGGGGGAGTCGAGCAGTACTTC. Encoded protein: CAVGGVEQYF. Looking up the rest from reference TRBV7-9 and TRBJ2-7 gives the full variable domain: DTGVSQNPRHKITKRGQNVTFRCDPISEHNRLYWYRQTLGQGPEFLTYFQNEAQLEKSRLLSDRFSAERPKGSFSTLEIQRTEQGDSAMYLCAVGGVEQYFGPGTRLTVT.

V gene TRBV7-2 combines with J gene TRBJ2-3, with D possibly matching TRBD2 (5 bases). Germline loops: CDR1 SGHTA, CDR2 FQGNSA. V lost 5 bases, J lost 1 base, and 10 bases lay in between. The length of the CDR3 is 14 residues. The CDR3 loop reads CASSPYSGTDTQYF. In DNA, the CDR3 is TGTGCCAGCAGCCCTTATAGCGGCACAGATACGCAGTATTTT.

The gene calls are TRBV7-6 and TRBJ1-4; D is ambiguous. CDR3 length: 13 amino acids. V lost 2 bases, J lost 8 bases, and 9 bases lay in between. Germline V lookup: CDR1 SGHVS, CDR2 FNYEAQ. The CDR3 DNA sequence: TGTGCCAGCAGCTTAAGGTTAAGCGAAAAACTGTTTTTT. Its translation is CASSLRLSEKLFF.

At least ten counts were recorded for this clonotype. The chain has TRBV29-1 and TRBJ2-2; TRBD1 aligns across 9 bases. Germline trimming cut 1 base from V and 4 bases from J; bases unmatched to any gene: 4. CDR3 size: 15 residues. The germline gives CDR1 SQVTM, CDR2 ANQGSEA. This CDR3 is CSVEGTGDSTGELFF. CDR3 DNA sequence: TGCAGCGTTGAAGGGACAGGGGACTCCACCGGGGAGCTGTTTTTT.

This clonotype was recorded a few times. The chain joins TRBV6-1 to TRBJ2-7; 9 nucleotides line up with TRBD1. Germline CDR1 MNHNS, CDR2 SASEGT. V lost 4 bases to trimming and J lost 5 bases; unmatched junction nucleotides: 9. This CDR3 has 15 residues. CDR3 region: CASSATGTGRDEQYF. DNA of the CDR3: TGTGCCAGCAGTGCAACCGGGACAGGGAGGGACGAGCAGTACTTC.